This entry concerns a single T cell receptor beta chain. Its antigen is still unknown. CDR1 SGHTA and CDR2 FQGNSA come from the germline V gene. The CDR3 totals 15 residues. V lost 5 bases, J lost 2 bases, and 15 bases lay in between. Evenly divided among several immunoSEQ plates was the genomic DNA of each subset. Here immunoSEQ multiplex PCR was the method, and the copy in TCRdb shows in-frame clones only, minus some. Here the sample spans some 2,000,000 clones, 85% to 95% being singletons. Division of CD4+ cells produced a CD45RA+ naive subset and a CD45RA-negative memory subset. The data originate from a study of shared clonotypes between healthy human individuals. Study-level findings and limits: Naive CD4 clonotype sharing across several donors was about 5%.

The sample taken for sequencing was naive CD4+ T cells sorted from blood. Stated subset: CD45RA+ positively selected. This receptor was obtained from a young man in good health. The J gene is TRBJ2-5, the V gene TRBV7-2; tentatively, D is TRBD1 or TRBD2 (5 bases each). CDR3 amino acids: CASSPSSGTQETQYF. CDR3 sequence (DNA): TGTGCCAGCAGCCCATCCTCAGGGACGCAAGAGACCCAGTACTTC. Filled out from reference TRBV7-2 and TRBJ2-5, the complete variable domain reads GAGVSQSPSNKVTEKGKDVELRCDPISGHTALYWYRQSLGQGLEFLIYFQGNSAPDKSGLPSDRFSAERTGGSVSTLTIQRTQQEDSAVYLCASSPSSGTQETQYFGPGTRLLVL.